These T cell receptor beta chains were read from a single sample in a study of regulatory T cells in long-lasting Graves disease. MiXCR was run by TCRdb on the multiplex PCR reads, yielding one entry per CDR3 protein. This table holds roughly 450,000 distinct CDR3 sequences, 22% found once. Source: peripheral blood mononuclear cells (PBMCs), taken when the disease was refractory, from a patient treated with antithyroid drugs. These TCRs come from a female donor with Graves disease. Both conserved end residues are trimmed from each CDR3. Fields, in order: J gene, V gene, CDR3 protein.

TRBJ2-1 | TRBV28 | ASRPDREAVLSRNEQF
TRBJ2-5 | TRBV15 | ATSRFPTGRQETQY
TRBJ1-1 | TRBV29-1 | SVLGSTEAF
TRBJ2-7 | TRBV27 | ASSFQAGGDYEQY
TRBJ2-3 | TRBV12-5 | ASGMGLTTDTQY
TRBJ1-5 | TRBV20-1 | SANYRETQPQH
TRBJ2-5 | TRBV29-1 | SVGAKETQY
TRBJ1-5 | TRBV7-2 | ASSFGTHSNQPQH
TRBJ2-7 | TRBV5-4 | ASSSMYRGRKYEQY
TRBJ1-4 | TRBV6-1 | ASSADTSTNEKLF
TRBJ1-5 | TRBV28 | ASQGINQPQH
TRBJ1-2 | TRBV29-1 | SVVQGRNYGYT
TRBJ1-6 | TRBV10-3 | AIRARVGPNSPLH
TRBJ1-5 | TRBV20-1 | SAPRTGEGQPQH
TRBJ2-5 | TRBV7-2 | ASSLRERVARETQY
TRBJ2-7 | TRBV12-3/TRBV12-4 | ASSLKQGMSLAREQY
TRBJ2-5 | TRBV3-1 | ASSPTGHGQETQY
TRBJ2-2 | TRBV5-1 | ASSRRLAGGNTGELF
TRBJ1-1 | TRBV28 | ASTSIGLTEAF
TRBJ1-1 | TRBV28 | ASSSGAGSWTEAF
TRBJ1-5 | TRBV12-3/TRBV12-4 | ANKSGGFSQPQH
TRBJ2-5 | TRBV29-1 | SVVGASGGETQY
TRBJ2-5 | TRBV20-1 | SARGDTQETQY
TRBJ1-1 | TRBV28 | ASSTNRANTEAF
TRBJ2-7 | TRBV24-1 | ATSPGGGVGFYEQY
TRBJ2-5 | TRBV30 | AWSAGLQETQY
TRBJ1-5 | TRBV3-1 | ASSQGSEQPQH
TRBJ2-7 | TRBV5-8 | ASSSSGTREQY
TRBJ2-5 | TRBV7-9 | ASSLKLGRSEETQY
TRBJ1-5 | TRBV19 | ASSKDLEQPQH
TRBJ1-2 | TRBV6-5 | ASCSPDRVGGYT
TRBJ2-7 | TRBV15 | ATSRVTQGPLYEQY
TRBJ2-5 | TRBV12-3/TRBV12-4 | ASSPQAGTQETQY
TRBJ2-5 | TRBV7-9 | ASSLGATSEETQY
TRBJ2-7 | TRBV7-3 | ASSLAATGPYEQY
TRBJ2-7 | TRBV29-1 | SVETSSGGFSYEQY
TRBJ2-7 | TRBV11-2 | ASSSNSGVNEQY
TRBJ1-1 | TRBV12-3/TRBV12-4 | ASSPSWGNTEAF
TRBJ1-1 | TRBV9 | ASSAGQEAFEAF
TRBJ1-2 | TRBV7-2 | ASTTAMGRSYGYT
TRBJ1-3 | TRBV28 | AGGGGRNTIY
TRBJ2-2 | TRBV11-1 | ASSLSGGGTTGELF
TRBJ2-4 | TRBV3-1 | ASSQQDGNIQY
TRBJ1-5 | TRBV7-2 | ANSLSSSGPQH
TRBJ1-2 | TRBV19 | ASRNRDRYGYT
TRBJ1-2 | TRBV19 | ASSIGGREAGHVYGYT
TRBJ1-2 | TRBV6-5 | ASSYPGTYGYT
TRBJ1-6 | TRBV6-4 | ASSYKDLYNSPLH
TRBJ1-4 | TRBV28 | ASSLGRSTNEKLF
TRBJ2-3 | TRBV12-3/TRBV12-4 | ASSTSFSPDTQY
TRBJ2-7 | TRBV5-1 | ASSRLAGATYEQY
TRBJ2-5 | TRBV28 | ASSQRTGLETQY
TRBJ2-6 | TRBV29-1 | SVPQGGVVDSGANVLT
TRBJ1-2 | TRBV9 | ASSLGQGGPYGYT
TRBJ1-4 | TRBV6-2/TRBV6-3 | ASSESQGLEKLF